This TCR beta chain is from a study of blood T cell repertoires in COVID-19. This table comes from immunoSEQ multiplex PCR, and its TCRdb copy is limited to in-frame clones, with some not included. Of around 130,000 clones listed, over 80% are singletons. The germline CDR1 and CDR2 sequences are SGDLS and YYNGEE. The length of the CDR3 is 17 residues. Deletions cut 4 bases from V and 2 bases from J, with 21 bases between. Followed longitudinally, the Seattle patients had been enrolled during active infection. The source material was peripheral blood. This TCR came from a man between 25 and 39 years old with COVID-19, enrolled during active disease. The chain combines TRBV9 with TRBJ2-5; D call uncertain. This CDR3 is CASSPPHAPSDQETQYF. Written as DNA, the CDR3 is TGTGCCAGCAGCCCGCCTCATGCCCCGAGCGATCAAGAGACCCAGTACTTC.